This T cell receptor (beta chain) came from a study of blood T cell repertoires in COVID-19. Trimming cost V 5 bases and J 7 bases, with 9 bases left between them. The germline CDR1 and CDR2 sequences are SGHKS and YYEKEE (reference sequence). CDR3 length: 11 amino acids. The assay was immunoSEQ multiplex PCR, and TCRdb's table has in-frame clones only and misses some. This sample has about 250,000 clones; roughly 85% occur once, and the top ten carry 3%. The chain combines TRBV5-5 with TRBJ1-1; the D gene is possibly TRBD1 (5 bases). This sequence was found in a man younger than 35 with active or convalescent COVID-19. The sample was peripheral blood. The CDR3 nucleotides read TGTGCCAGCAGGGTCACAGGTGAAGCTTTCTTT. Its translation is CASRVTGEAFF.